This entry lists 18 T cell receptor beta chains sequenced from one sample in a study of identical twins. Using its own MiXCR run on the 5' RACE reads, TCRdb lists one record per CDR3 protein. Of approximately 1.8 million distinct CDR3 sequences listed, roughly a third are singletons. Sample: cord blood. These receptors were taken from a newborn girl in good health.

This chain connects TRBV5-5 to TRBJ2-6, with 10 bases aligning to TRBD1. The trim removed 0 bases at V and 2 bases at J, leaving 5 bases unmatched. This CDR3 region has 18 residues. Germline loops: CDR1 SGHKS, CDR2 YYEKEE (reference sequence). CDR3 nucleotide sequence: TGTGCCAGCAGCTTGGGTGGGGACAGGGGAGCTGGGGCCAACGTCCTGACTTTC. Translating gives CASSLGGDRGAGANVLTF.

The chain couples TRBV28 to TRBJ2-5; D is perhaps TRBD1 (5 bases). V lost 1 base, J lost 11 bases, and 20 bases lay in between. Germline V gene sequence: CDR1 MDHEN, CDR2 SYDVKM. The length of the CDR3 is 15 residues. CDR3: CASSLYQGYYNEQYF. The CDR3 region has the DNA TGTGCCAGCAGTTTATACCAGGGATATTACAATGAGCAGTACTTC.

This clonotype came up many times. V usage is TRBV29-1 and J usage is TRBJ2-7, with 9 bases aligning to TRBD1. This CDR3 comprises 14 residues. CDR1 and CDR2 from the germline V gene are SQVTM and ANQGSEA. V trimming: 6 bases; J trimming: 0 bases; junction bases outside the gene matches: 6. This CDR3 reads CSVRTGVSSYEQYF. CDR3 sequence (DNA): TGCAGCGTCCGGACAGGGGTAAGCTCCTACGAGCAGTACTTC.

This clonotype has more than one count but fewer than ten. In nucleotides, the CDR3 is TGCGCCAGCAGCCAAGGGTTTTCTGGTTACTCTGGGGCCAACGTCCTGACTTTC. It is translated as CASSQGFSGYSGANVLTF. This chain uses TRBV4-1 with TRBJ2-6, with unresolved D. Trimming shortened V by 1 base and J by 0 bases, and 13 bases separated the two germline ends. Germline V gene lookup returns CDR1 MGHRA and CDR2 YSYEKL. CDR3 length equals 18 residues.

V gene TRBV15 combines with J gene TRBJ2-7; unclear D gene. From germline, CDR1 is LNHNV and CDR2 YYDKDF (reference sequence). CDR3 length equals 15 residues. V lost 3 bases to trimming and J lost 7 bases, with 19 bases between them. CDR3 DNA sequence: TGTGCCACCAGCAGCGACTGGAACTCCTACAATGAGCAGTACTTC. Its translation: CATSSDWNSYNEQYF.

The gene calls are TRBV15 and TRBJ2-1; D could derive from TRBD1 or TRBD2 (5 bases each). The CDR3 is 16 amino acids. V was shortened by 2 bases and J by 8 bases, with 19 bases between the two germline ends. Germline V gives CDR1 LNHNV, CDR2 YYDKDF (reference sequence). The CDR3 region is CATSRNVARGEDEQFF. CDR3 sequence (DNA): TGTGCCACCAGCAGAAATGTGGCTAGGGGAGAGGATGAGCAGTTCTTC.

This clonotype has only a few counts. The chain has TRBV20-1 and TRBJ1-1; D unresolved. The germline V gene has CDR1 DFQATT and CDR2 SNEGSKA (reference sequence). Trimming removed 1 base at V and 6 bases at J, with 21 bases between. The CDR3 sequence is 16 residues long. This CDR3 is CSARGEGRKKGAEAFF. The DNA of the CDR3 is TGCAGTGCTAGAGGGGAGGGCAGGAAGAAGGGCGCTGAAGCTTTCTTT.

The chain combines TRBV20-1 with TRBJ1-5; 7 bases are shared with TRBD1. The germline CDR1 and CDR2 sequences are DFQATT and SNEGSKA (reference sequence). V trimming: 1 base; J trimming: 7 bases; junction bases outside the gene matches: 7. This CDR3 is built from 14 residues. Here the CDR3 DNA reads TGCAGTGCTAGAGTCGGGACAGTGACGCAGCCCCAGCATTTT. This codes for CSARVGTVTQPQHF.

Ten or more counts support this clonotype. This chain links TRBV12-3 or TRBV12-4 with TRBJ1-2; D gene unclear. CDR3 length equals 14 residues. The ends were cut back, 4 bases at V and 0 bases at J, with 9 bases in the middle. The CDR3 coding sequence is TGTGCCAGCAGTTCGGGAGCTACTAACTATGGCTACACCTTC. Protein: CASSSGATNYGYTF.

This clonotype showed up just a few times. The chain recombines TRBV27 with TRBJ1-6; tentative D call: TRBD1 (5 bases). This CDR3 comprises 14 residues. CDR1 and CDR2 from the germline V gene are MNHEY and SMNVEV (reference sequence). The V end lost 4 bases, the J end lost 10 bases, and 14 bases lay between the germline ends. The CDR3 loop is CASSSPGYWSPLHF. The DNA of the CDR3 is TGTGCCAGCAGTTCGCCAGGGTACTGGTCACCCCTCCACTTT.

The chain joins TRBV2 to TRBJ1-5; 8 bases map to TRBD1. The CDR3 sequence is 15 residues long. Germline CDR1 reads SNHLY; CDR2 reads FYNNEI. V trimming: 4 bases; J trimming: 2 bases; junction bases outside the gene matches: 4. CDR3 coding DNA: TGTGCCAGCAGTGCGGCAGGGGGCGGCAATCAGCCCCAGCATTTT. Protein product: CASSAAGGGNQPQHF.

On this clonotype: This clone may be a read error of a much larger clone one base away. The chain combines TRBV27 with TRBJ2-5; a weak D match, TRBD2 (6 bases). Germline lookup yields CDR1 MNHEY and CDR2 SMNVEV (reference sequence). The V and J ends lost 4 bases and 13 bases respectively, with 16 bases between them. The CDR3 has 12 amino acids. The DNA for the CDR3 is TGTGCCAGCAGTTCGCGGGGACGTCCGCTGTACTTC. It codes for CASSSRGRPLYF.

This chain joins TRBV7-9 and TRBJ2-1, with TRBD2 as a possible D gene (6 bases). The CDR3 extends over 17 amino acids. From germline, CDR1 is SEHNR and CDR2 FQNEAQ (reference sequence). Between the trimmed V and J ends, which lost 6 bases and 4 bases, there was a span of 22 bases. CDR3 in DNA: TGTGCCAGCAGTCTAAGACAAACCCGGGACTCGTACAATGAGCAGTTCTTC. Translated: CASSLRQTRDSYNEQFF.

The chain employs TRBV20-1 and TRBJ2-7, with TRBD1 as a possible D gene (7 bases). There are 14 residues in the CDR3. With 5 bases removed from V and 7 bases from J, the gap between germline ends came to 21 bases. Germline assignment: CDR1 DFQATT and CDR2 SNEGSKA (reference sequence). The CDR3 is CSAPRGVIYNEQYF. The CDR3, as DNA: TGCAGTGCTCCCAGGGGGGTGATCTACAATGAGCAGTACTTC.

The V call is TRBV5-4, the J call TRBJ2-3; 12 nucleotides align to TRBD2. The CDR3 spans 14 residues. Looked up from germline, CDR1 is SGHNT and CDR2 is YYREEE (reference sequence). The V and J ends lost 4 bases and 6 bases, in that order; junction bases with no gene match: 3. The CDR3 coding sequence is TGTGCCAGCAGCGCTAGCGGGAGGGCCGATACGCAGTATTTT. Protein product: CASSASGRADTQYF.

In DNA, the CDR3 is TGTGCCAGCAGTTCCCAGCCCAGGGCAACTAATGAAAAACTGTTTTTT. Translation: CASSSQPRATNEKLFF. V usage is TRBV12-3 or TRBV12-4 and J usage is TRBJ1-4; TRBD1 might be the D (5 bases). Trimming took 4 bases from V and 0 from J, leaving 12 bases between them. CDR3 length equals 16 residues.

This clonotype was seen ten or more times. This CDR3 is CASSGGLARYNEQFF. The CDR3 coding sequence is TGCGCCAGCAGCGGGGGACTAGCGCGGTACAATGAGCAGTTCTTC. V and J are TRBV5-1 and TRBJ2-1; 10 bases match TRBD2. CDR1 is SGHRS and CDR2 is YFSETQ in the germline V gene. The V and J ends lost 4 bases and 4 bases, in that order; junction bases with no gene match: 5. The CDR3 consists of 15 residues.

The chain combines TRBV11-2 with TRBJ2-2, with 8 nucleotides matching TRBD2. From germline, CDR1 is SGHAT and CDR2 FQNNGV. There are 17 residues in the CDR3. V shed 2 bases and J 5 bases; nucleotides not matched to a gene: 10. This CDR3 is CASSLSGAGAVTGELFF. In DNA form, the CDR3 reads TGTGCCAGCAGCTTAAGTGGAGCGGGGGCCGTGACCGGGGAGCTGTTTTTT.